The 20 T cell receptor beta chains reported below all come from one sample, sequenced in a study of T cell responses to AZD1222 COVID-19 vaccine. The table came from immunoSEQ multiplex PCR; TCRdb's copy has only in-frame clones and leaves some out. Counted here are approximately 150,000 clones, roughly 86% occurring once; the ten biggest clones make up about 4.8%. The input for sequencing was peripheral blood, taken 28 days after the second AZD1222 dose. These receptors were taken from an adult who received the AZD1222 COVID-19 vaccine.

V is TRBV15 and J is TRBJ2-7; TRBD1 might be the D (6 bases). The ends were cut back, 3 bases at V and 1 base at J, with 10 bases in the middle. The CDR3 length is 14 residues. Germline CDR1 is LNHNV and CDR2 is YYDKDF (reference sequence). The CDR3 sequence is CATSSGTPSYEQYF. In DNA, the CDR3 is TGTGCCACCAGCAGCGGGACACCTTCCTACGAGCAGTACTTC.

The gene calls are TRBV6-5 and TRBJ1-2; 7 nucleotides match TRBD1. In germline, CDR1 is MNHEY, CDR2 SVGAGI. CDR3 length: 14 residues. V was pared by 6 bases and J by 0 bases, with 4 bases of the junction left unmatched. The DNA for the CDR3 is TGTGCCAGCAGCCGGGACAGCACTAACTATGGCTACACCTTC. This codes for CASSRDSTNYGYTF.

V gene TRBV3-1 (or the pseudogene TRBV3-2) combines with J gene TRBJ2-1; D is ambiguous. There are 11 residues in the CDR3. In germline, CDR1 is LGHDT, CDR2 YNNKEL (reference sequence). The ends were cut back, 2 bases at V and 9 bases at J, with 5 bases in the middle. The CDR3 sequence: CASSQTGEQFF. In nucleotides, the CDR3 is TGTGCCAGCAGCCAAACTGGTGAGCAGTTCTTC.

The J gene is TRBJ1-3, the V gene TRBV28; no clear D. Germline V lookup: CDR1 MDHEN, CDR2 SYDVKM. The V gene lost 4 bases and the J gene lost 0 bases, with 10 bases spanning the gap. This CDR3 spans 15 amino acids. The CDR3 nucleotides read TGTGCCAGCAGTTCAAAGGGCCGCTCTGGAAACACCATATATTTT. Its protein is CASSSKGRSGNTIYF.

V usage is TRBV27 and J usage is TRBJ2-7; D gene unclear. CDR1 is MNHEY, CDR2 SMNVEV, per germline (reference sequence). The CDR3 length is 13 residues. Trimming pared 8 bases from V and 1 base from J, leaving 12 bases between. This CDR3 reads CASGRWGSYEQYF. The CDR3 DNA is TGTGCCAGCGGGCGCTGGGGATCCTACGAGCAGTACTTC.

This chain connects TRBV30 to TRBJ2-3, with D tentatively TRBD1 or TRBD2 (5 bases each). The CDR3 consists of 14 residues. Trimming left V 0 bases short and J 4 bases short, with 11 bases between. The germline V gene has CDR1 GTSNPN and CDR2 SVGIG (reference sequence). CDR3 residues: CAWSVPGAADTQYF. The CDR3 DNA is TGTGCCTGGAGTGTACCCGGGGCCGCAGATACGCAGTATTTT.

V gene TRBV15 combines with J gene TRBJ1-3; the D gene is possibly TRBD1 (6 bases). CDR3 length: 16 amino acids. The germline gives CDR1 LNHNV, CDR2 YYDKDF (reference sequence). V shed 1 base and J shed 0 bases, with 10 bases lying between them. The CDR3 reads CATSRVRGNSGNTIYF. Here the CDR3 DNA reads TGTGCCACCAGCAGAGTAAGGGGGAACTCTGGAAACACCATATATTTT.

The rearrangement uses TRBV16 and TRBJ2-7; perhaps TRBD2 as D (5 bases). CDR3 size: 15 residues. V gave up 4 bases and J gave up 3 bases, with 16 bases separating them. CDR1 is KGHSY, CDR2 FQNENV, per germline. The CDR3 protein is CASSPWGGGGYEQYF. As DNA, the CDR3 is TGTGCCAGCAGCCCCTGGGGTGGAGGCGGCTACGAGCAGTACTTC.

This clone has only one observation. The chain uses TRBV5-6 and TRBJ1-2, with 9 nucleotides matching TRBD1. Unmatched junction bases numbered 5, after V lost 4 bases and J lost 4 bases. The CDR3 loop spans 14 amino acids. Germline CDR1 is SGHDT and CDR2 is YYEEEE. For the CDR3, the DNA is TGTGCCAGCAGCCCCAAGGGACAGGGCTATGGCTACACCTTC. Translated, it gives CASSPKGQGYGYTF.

V is TRBV2 and J is TRBJ1-6; 7 bases agree with TRBD1. CDR3 size: 15 residues. The V gene end was trimmed by 4 bases and the J gene end by 3 bases; junction bases not matched to a gene: 3. Germline V gene data show CDR1 as SNHLY and CDR2 as FYNNEI. The CDR3, as DNA: TGTGCCAGCAGTGGAGGGACAGACTATAATTCACCCCTCCACTTT. This encodes CASSGGTDYNSPLHF.

The genes are TRBV11-3 and TRBJ2-2; perhaps TRBD2 as D (5 bases). This CDR3 region has 13 residues. The ends were cut back, 3 bases at V and 6 bases at J, with 8 bases in the middle. Germline-derived CDR1 and CDR2 are SGHNT and YENEEA. The CDR3 nucleotides read TGTGCCAGCAGCTTGAGGGATGCCGGGGAGCTGTTTTTT. This translates into CASSLRDAGELFF. Full variable domain (missing parts from reference TRBV11-3 and TRBJ2-2): EAGVVQSPRYKIIEKKQPVAFWCNPISGHNTLYWYLQNLGQGPELLIRYENEEAVDDSQLPKDRFSAERLKGVDSTLKIQPAELGDSAVYLCASSLRDAGELFFGEGSRLTVL.

The J gene is TRBJ1-4, the V gene TRBV6-6, with 7 bases identical to TRBD1. The V gene's germline CDR1 is MNHNY and CDR2 SVGAGI (reference sequence). The CDR3 spans 17 residues. Trimming at V came to 5 bases and at J to 4 bases, leaving 13 bases not matched to a gene. The CDR3 protein is CASSLKPQGGLNEKLFF. The CDR3, as DNA: TGTGCCAGCAGTCTTAAACCGCAGGGGGGCCTTAATGAAAAACTGTTTTTT.

The table lists this clone with a count of one. This chain connects TRBV5-4 to TRBJ1-6; D may be TRBD1 (6 bases). Germline V gives CDR1 SGHNT, CDR2 YYREEE (reference sequence). Deletions cut 3 bases from V and 7 bases from J, with 8 bases between. The CDR3 is made up of 13 amino acids. The CDR3 nucleotides read TGTGCCAGCAGCTGGGACATAAATTCACCCCTCCACTTT. This encodes CASSWDINSPLHF.

The rearrangement joins TRBV7-6 to TRBJ2-1; TRBD2 matches at 8 bases. Germline CDR1 SGHVS, CDR2 FNYEAQ. The trim removed 4 bases at V and 6 bases at J, leaving 14 bases unmatched. The CDR3 loop spans 17 amino acids. The CDR3 region is CASSSLSGGPNGNEQFF. DNA of the CDR3: TGTGCCAGCAGCTCGTTAAGCGGGGGACCTAATGGCAATGAGCAGTTCTTC.

The chain has TRBV6-5 and TRBJ2-3; D could derive from TRBD1 or TRBD2 (5 bases each). The germline V gene has CDR1 MNHEY and CDR2 SVGAGI. Trimming shortened V by 0 bases and J by 8 bases, and 12 bases separated the two germline ends. The CDR3 extends over 14 amino acids. The CDR3: CASSYSGTPGTQYF. In DNA, the CDR3 is TGTGCCAGCAGTTACTCGGGGACCCCTGGTACGCAGTATTTT.

The V call is TRBV12-3 or TRBV12-4, the J call TRBJ2-7; D is perhaps TRBD1 (5 bases). The V and J ends lost 3 bases and 0 bases respectively, with 6 bases between them. There are 13 residues in the CDR3. The DNA for the CDR3 is TGTGCCAGCAGTTTGACAGACTCCTACGAGCAGTACTTC. Translation gives CASSLTDSYEQYF.

The chain uses TRBV5-6 and TRBJ1-2; D not resolved. V lost 7 bases and J lost 4, with 11 bases in between. The CDR3 is made up of 12 amino acids. The germline V gene encodes CDR1 SGHDT and CDR2 YYEEEE. The CDR3 DNA is TGTGCCAGCGCCCCGGAGGGCTATGGCTACACCTTC. The encoded protein is CASAPEGYGYTF.

This chain links TRBV18 with TRBJ1-5; 7 nucleotides agree with TRBD1. The CDR3 runs to 16 residues. The V segment lost 2 bases and the J segment 5 bases; nucleotides outside the gene matches: 9. CDR1 is KGHSH and CDR2 is LQKENI in the germline V gene. The CDR3 loop is CASSPGRQGRDQPQHF. In DNA form, the CDR3 reads TGTGCCAGCTCACCAGGCCGACAGGGAAGAGATCAGCCCCAGCATTTT.

Concerning this clone itself: A read error may be the cause here, since a much bigger clone is one base away. The same CDR3 is also encoded by other DNA sequences in this sample. This chain links TRBV2 with TRBJ1-2, with D hard to call. The length of the CDR3 is 15 residues. The germline V gene has CDR1 SNHLY and CDR2 FYNNEI. CDR3 DNA sequence: TGTGCCAGCAGTGAAAACCCCACAACGACCTTTGGCTATACCTTC. The encoded protein is CASSENPTTTFGYTF.

This clone has only one observation. The CDR3 here is CASSWTFNQPQHF. As DNA, the CDR3 is TGTGCCAGCAGTTGGACGTTCAATCAGCCCCAGCATTTT. The gene calls are TRBV12-3 or TRBV12-4 and TRBJ1-5; D is undetermined. This CDR3 region has 13 residues. Trimming took 4 bases from V and 3 from J, leaving 7 bases between them.